What follows is one T cell receptor (beta chain) and its context. Its target is not known. This record belongs to a study of shared clonotypes between healthy human individuals. The wider study: The plates for each donor numbered three CD4 naive, three CD4 memory, two CD8 naive and one CD8 memory. Whole-study findings and limits: In this cohort, only blood was sampled, and tissue repertoires likely differ. Naive CD4 clonotypes were shared across a few donors at roughly 5%.

V lost 1 base and J lost 2; bases outside the gene matches: 4. Per germline, CDR1 SGHRS and CDR2 YFSETQ. The CDR3 length is 15 residues. Repertoires were generated with immunoSEQ multiplex PCR, while TCRdb's copy carries only in-frame clones and drops some. The table includes about 1.4 million clones, around 97% detected once. CD4+ cells were split into CD45RA+ naive and CD45RA-negative memory subsets. This TCR derives from a man aged 30 to 39 in good health. The genes are TRBV5-1 and TRBJ2-7, with 9 positions matching TRBD2. The specimen sequenced was naive CD4+ T cells sorted from blood. As to subset: CD45RA+ positively selected. This chain's CDR3 is CASSLTSGPAYEQYF. DNA of the CDR3: TGCGCCAGCAGCTTGACTAGCGGGCCTGCCTACGAGCAGTACTTC.